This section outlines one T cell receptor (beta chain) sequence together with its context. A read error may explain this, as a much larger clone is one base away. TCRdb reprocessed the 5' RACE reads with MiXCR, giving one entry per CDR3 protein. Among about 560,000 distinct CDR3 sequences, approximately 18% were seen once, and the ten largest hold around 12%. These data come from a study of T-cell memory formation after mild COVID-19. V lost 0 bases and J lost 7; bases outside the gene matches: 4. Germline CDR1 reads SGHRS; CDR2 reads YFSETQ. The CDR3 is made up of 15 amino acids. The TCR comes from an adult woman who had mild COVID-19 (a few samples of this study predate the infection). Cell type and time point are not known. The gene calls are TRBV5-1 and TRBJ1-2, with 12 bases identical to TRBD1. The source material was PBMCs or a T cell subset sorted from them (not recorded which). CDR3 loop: CASSLEGTGGFGYTF. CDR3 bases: TGCGCCAGCAGCTTGGAGGGGACAGGGGGCTTTGGCTACACCTTC.